Here is one TCR beta chain with its context. Treatment in this sample: randomized to nivolumab then ipilimumab (arm A) or the reverse (arm B). Live CD3+CD8+ CD19− CD56− cells were sorted from PBMCs. The CDR3 totals 16 residues. Germline V CDR1 and CDR2: SGHVS, FNYEAQ. Trimming stripped 2 bases from V and 7 bases from J, with 17 bases between. The sample is drawn from a study of sequential checkpoint blockade in melanoma. In the study overall: Each arm's sequence ended with maintenance nivolumab.

Sequencing was performed with immunoSEQ multiplex PCR; in TCRdb, only in-frame clones are kept and a portion is missing. The sample has roughly 3,800 clones; around 60% are singletons. This sample comprised CD8+ T cells sorted from blood (inferred from file names), obtained from a patient given nivolumab and ipilimumab in sequence. The rearrangement joins TRBV7-6 to TRBJ1-4, with D possibly TRBD1 on 5 matching bases. The origin of this receptor is a human donor with melanoma. CDR3 region: CASSLSSGQGGEKLFF. In nucleotides, the CDR3 is TGTGCCAGCAGCTTAAGTTCCGGGCAGGGAGGTGAAAAACTGTTTTTT. The variable domain in full, completed from reference TRBV7-6 and TRBJ1-4, reads GAGVSQSPRYKVTKRGQDVALRCDPISGHVSLYWYRQALGQGPEFLTYFNYEAQQDKSGLPNDRFSAERPEGSISTLTIQRTEQRDSAMYRCASSLSSGQGGEKLFFGSGTQLSVL.